These 7 T cell receptor beta chains originate from one sample sequenced in a study of blood T cell repertoires in COVID-19. Generated by immunoSEQ multiplex PCR, the TCRdb table keeps only in-frame clones and is missing some. The table includes 400,000 to 500,000 clones, roughly 88% detected once. The sample consisted of PBMCs or T cells enriched from blood (not recorded which). These receptors were obtained from a woman in her late teens or twenties who had been exposed to COVID-19.

V usage is TRBV9 and J usage is TRBJ1-1; D unclear. V was shortened by 4 bases and J by 1 base, with 11 bases between the two germline ends. The CDR3 is 14 amino acids. Germline V lookup: CDR1 SGDLS, CDR2 YYNGEE. CDR3 bases: TGTGCCAGCAGCCCCCACAATGAGAACACTGAAGCTTTCTTT. Its translation is CASSPHNENTEAFF.

The J gene is TRBJ2-3, the V gene TRBV5-1, with 7 bases identical to TRBD2. The CDR3 has 17 residues. Germline loops: CDR1 SGHRS, CDR2 YFSETQ. J lost 1 base, V lost 0 bases, and 8 bases had no gene match. CDR3 sequence reads: CASSLAGAGAGTDTQYF. CDR3 bases: TGCGCCAGCAGCTTGGCCGGGGCGGGAGCGGGCACAGATACGCAGTATTTT.

The chain is built from TRBV7-8 and TRBJ2-7, with 9 bases identical to TRBD1. Germline lookup yields CDR1 SGHVS and CDR2 FQNEAQ. The CDR3 has 14 residues. V was clipped by 4 bases and J by 7 bases; unmatched bases: 8. The DNA for the CDR3 is TGTGCCAGCAGCTCAGGGGGACAGGGCCAGGAGCAGTACTTC. Amino acid sequence: CASSSGGQGQEQYF.

The chain uses TRBV28 and TRBJ2-5; maybe TRBD2 (6 bases). The CDR3 is 16 residues long. V lost 6 bases and J lost 9, with 26 bases in between. The V gene's germline CDR1 is MDHEN and CDR2 SYDVKM. The CDR3, as DNA: TGTGCCAGCAGGGAGGGCGGACCCCTATCTTTAGGGGCCCAGTACTTC. Translation: CASREGGPLSLGAQYF. The variable domain in full, completed from reference TRBV28 and TRBJ2-5, reads DVKVTQSSRYLVKRTGEKVFLECVQDMDHENMFWYRQDPGLGLRLIYFSYDVKMKEKGDIPEGYSVSREKKERFSLILESASTNQTSMYLCASREGGPLSLGAQYFGPGTRLLVL.

The chain joins TRBV14 to TRBJ2-7, with 9 bases lining up with TRBD1. This CDR3 is 16 amino acids long. The V gene end was trimmed by 4 bases and the J gene end by 2 bases; junction bases not matched to a gene: 9. The V gene's germline CDR1 is SGHDN and CDR2 FVKESK. This chain's CDR3 is CASSPNLRDRAYEQYF. The DNA of the CDR3 is TGTGCCAGCAGCCCTAATCTCCGGGACAGGGCCTACGAGCAGTACTTC.

The rearrangement uses TRBV6-2 or TRBV6-3 and TRBJ1-2; 9 nucleotides line up with TRBD1. The germline gives CDR1 MNHEY, CDR2 SVGEGT. Trimming removed 5 bases from V and 2 bases from J; junction bases left unmatched: 3. The CDR3 totals 14 residues. The DNA of the CDR3 is TGTGCCAGCAGTACCACAGGGGGCAACTATGGCTACACCTTC. Amino acid sequence: CASSTTGGNYGYTF.

This sequence joins TRBV7-2 and TRBJ2-1, with TRBD2 matching 8 bases. The junction had 5 bases not matched to a gene; V was cut back by 0 bases and J by 7 bases. The germline V gene encodes CDR1 SGHTA and CDR2 FQGNSA. The CDR3 length is 15 residues. CDR3 DNA: TGTGCCAGCAGCTTAGCAATAGCGGGGTCAAATGAGCAGTTCTTC. This gives the protein CASSLAIAGSNEQFF.